This entry lists 25 T cell receptor beta chains sequenced from one sample in a study of cytomegalovirus exposure and HLA in healthy donors. Primers: 60 Vbeta forward and 13 Jbeta reverse. The table came from immunoSEQ multiplex PCR; TCRdb's copy has only in-frame clones and leaves some out. The sample lists about 140,000 clones; roughly three quarters were seen once. Specimen: PBMCs. Receptor source: a man between 25 and 39 years old in good health and CMV-seronegative.

The chain has TRBV30 and TRBJ2-3; TRBD2 aligns across 14 bases. CDR1 is GTSNPN and CDR2 is SVGIG in the germline V gene (reference sequence). After removal of 7 bases from V and 2 bases from J, the junction contained 11 bases not matched to a gene. The length of the CDR3 is 17 residues. The CDR3 nucleotides read TGTGCCTTCTCCGGGACTAGCGGGAGCCGGGTCACAGATACGCAGTATTTT. Its protein product is CAFSGTSGSRVTDTQYF.

This clone has just a few counts. V gene TRBV6-5 combines with J gene TRBJ1-5, with a weak D call TRBD1 (6 bases). The CDR3 has 14 residues. V gave up 6 bases and J gave up 3 bases, with 12 bases separating them. The germline V gene encodes CDR1 MNHEY and CDR2 SVGAGI. CDR3: CASSWTANNQPQHF. DNA of the CDR3: TGTGCCAGCAGCTGGACAGCCAACAATCAGCCCCAGCATTTT.

The chain joins TRBV19 to TRBJ1-5, with D possibly being TRBD1 (6 bases). Germline CDR1 and CDR2: LNHDA and SQIVND (reference sequence). The CDR3 runs to 13 residues. With 8 bases removed from V and 5 bases from J, the gap between germline ends came to 13 bases. CDR3 sequence (DNA): TGTGCCAGTGTGACAGGATTCGATCAGCCCCAGCATTTT. It specifies CASVTGFDQPQHF.

The V call is TRBV9, the J call TRBJ2-1; D possibly corresponds to TRBD2 (5 bases). This CDR3 contains 15 residues. Germline loops: CDR1 SGDLS, CDR2 YYNGEE. V was shortened by 3 bases and J by 8 bases, with 18 bases between the two germline ends. CDR3 loop: CASSAPTGLGHEQFF. The DNA for the CDR3 is TGTGCCAGCAGCGCTCCCACCGGACTGGGCCATGAGCAGTTCTTC.

The CDR3 reads CASSISPDRPGYTF. CDR3 DNA sequence: TGTGCCAGTAGTATATCTCCGGACAGGCCTGGCTACACCTTC. This sequence joins TRBV19 and TRBJ1-2; 7 nucleotides match TRBD1. V gave up 2 bases and J gave up 7 bases; unmatched junction bases: 7. This CDR3 is built from 14 residues. The germline gives CDR1 LNHDA, CDR2 SQIVND (reference sequence).

This clone was picked up a small number of times. This sequence joins TRBV19 and TRBJ2-7; possible D gene TRBD2, 6 bases. This CDR3 comprises 15 residues. CDR1 and CDR2 from the germline V gene are LNHDA and SQIVND (reference sequence). Deletions cut 5 bases from V and 2 bases from J, with 16 bases between. The CDR3 DNA follows: TGTGCCAGTAGTCGTTTAGCGGAGGGGACCTACGAGCAGTACTTC. It translates to CASSRLAEGTYEQYF.

This chain links TRBV28 with TRBJ2-3; TRBD1 aligns across 8 bases. After removal of 6 bases from V and 7 bases from J, the junction contained 12 bases not matched to a gene. The CDR3 has 15 amino acids. The V gene's germline CDR1 is MDHEN and CDR2 SYDVKM. CDR3 sequence (DNA): TGTGCCAGCAGCCTCGGACAGGGTGTGCGGAATACGCAGTATTTT. Protein sequence: CASSLGQGVRNTQYF.

This chain connects TRBV27 to TRBJ2-3; 7 nucleotides match TRBD2. J was trimmed by 6 bases and V by 3 bases; bases with no gene match: 9. This CDR3 has 15 amino acids. The germline gives CDR1 MNHEY, CDR2 SMNVEV (reference sequence). CDR3: CASSFVAGVIDTQYF. CDR3 nucleotides: TGTGCCAGCAGTTTCGTTGCGGGAGTGATCGATACGCAGTATTTT.

The chain joins TRBV11-2 to TRBJ2-5; tentatively, D is TRBD2 (5 bases). Germline lookup yields CDR1 SGHAT and CDR2 FQNNGV. The CDR3 sequence is 14 residues long. V lost 5 bases to trimming and J lost 5 bases, with 15 bases between them. The CDR3 loop is CASSDIVPGETQYF. The CDR3 coding sequence is TGTGCCAGCAGCGATATAGTCCCGGGGGAGACCCAGTACTTC. Together with reference TRBV11-2 and TRBJ2-5, the CDR3 gives the full variable domain: EAGVAQSPRYKIIEKRQSVAFWCNPISGHATLYWYQQILGQGPKLLIQFQNNGVVDDSQLPKDRFSAERLKGVDSTLKIQPAKLEDSAVYLCASSDIVPGETQYFGPGTRLLVL.

The chain has TRBV10-3 and TRBJ1-3; D remains ambiguous. The CDR3 is 12 residues long. Trimming pared 3 bases from V and 8 bases from J, leaving 8 bases between. The V gene's germline CDR1 is ENHRY and CDR2 SYGVKD. The CDR3 is CAISEGRDTIYF. CDR3 coding DNA: TGTGCCATCAGTGAAGGGAGGGACACCATATATTTT.

The chain couples TRBV5-1 to TRBJ2-5; D remains ambiguous. V lost 2 bases and J 2 bases, leaving 10 bases between the germline ends. The germline V gene encodes CDR1 SGHRS and CDR2 YFSETQ. The CDR3 is 14 amino acids. The CDR3 region is CASSLEPPQETQYF. Here the CDR3 DNA reads TGCGCCAGCAGCTTAGAGCCTCCACAAGAGACCCAGTACTTC.

The gene calls are TRBV10-3 and TRBJ1-1; possible D gene TRBD1, 6 bases. The CDR3 is made up of 13 amino acids. The ends were cut back, 10 bases at V and 3 bases at J, with 15 bases in the middle. CDR1 ENHRY and CDR2 SYGVKD come from the germline V gene. DNA for the CDR3: TGTGCCACTTGGGGGACACTTCACACTGAAGCTTTCTTT. Encoded protein: CATWGTLHTEAFF.

The chain recombines TRBV10-3 with TRBJ2-3; TRBD2 matches at 7 bases. This CDR3 region has 14 residues. The V gene's germline CDR1 is ENHRY and CDR2 SYGVKD. Trimming at V came to 6 bases and at J to 1 base, leaving 4 bases not matched to a gene. The CDR3 loop reads CAIRGGAGTDTQYF. CDR3 in DNA: TGTGCCATCAGGGGAGGGGCCGGCACAGATACGCAGTATTTT.

The V gene is TRBV5-4, the J gene TRBJ2-7, with 8 bases aligning to TRBD1. Germline V gives CDR1 SGHNT, CDR2 YYREEE (reference sequence). V lost 0 bases to trimming and J lost 0 bases; unmatched junction nucleotides: 2. The CDR3 loop spans 15 amino acids. CDR3 nucleotide sequence: TGTGCCAGCAGCTTGGGACAGGGGAGCTCCTACGAGCAGTACTTC. This translates into CASSLGQGSSYEQYF. The whole variable domain, remainder taken from reference TRBV5-4 and TRBJ2-7, is ETGVTQSPTHLIKTRGQQVTLRCSSQSGHNTVSWYQQALGQGPQFIFQYYREEENGRGNFPPRFSGLQFPNYSSELNVNALELDDSALYLCASSLGQGSSYEQYFGPGTRLTVT.

This rearrangement joins TRBV10-1 to TRBJ2-1; TRBD2 matches 7 bases. CDR1 is WNHNN and CDR2 is SYGVQD in the germline V gene (reference sequence). V trimming: 1 base; J trimming: 4 bases; junction bases outside the gene matches: 7. This CDR3 has 16 amino acids. The CDR3 protein is CASSEFSRRGYNEQFF. The CDR3 DNA follows: TGCGCCAGCAGTGAGTTCTCAAGGCGGGGGTACAATGAGCAGTTCTTC.

The genes are TRBV6-5 and TRBJ1-2; 9 bases agree with TRBD1. The V gene's germline CDR1 is MNHEY and CDR2 SVGAGI. The CDR3 consists of 15 residues. J was trimmed by 3 bases and V by 4 bases; bases with no gene match: 6. In nucleotides, the CDR3 is TGTGCCAGCAGTTCGCCGGACAGGGGTTACTATGGCTACACCTTC. Amino acids: CASSSPDRGYYGYTF.

The chain links TRBV5-8 to TRBJ2-3, with 7 bases that match TRBD2. The CDR3 runs to 15 residues. The germline V gene has CDR1 SGHTS and CDR2 YDEGEE. J was trimmed by 4 bases and V by 7 bases; bases with no gene match: 12. The CDR3: CASPHGAGEPDTQYF. CDR3 bases: TGTGCCAGCCCTCATGGGGCGGGAGAGCCAGATACGCAGTATTTT.

The gene calls are TRBV5-4 and TRBJ1-1; D is possibly TRBD1 (6 bases). V was shortened by 3 bases and J by 1 base, with 16 bases between the two germline ends. The CDR3 covers 16 residues. In germline, CDR1 is SGHNT, CDR2 YYREEE (reference sequence). CDR3 nucleotides: TGTGCCAGCAGCTCGGCAGCCGGGACAACGAACACTGAAGCTTTCTTT. Encoded protein: CASSSAAGTTNTEAFF.

The chain carries TRBV4-2 and TRBJ2-7; 11 bases are shared with TRBD1. This CDR3 contains 16 residues. The germline V gene encodes CDR1 LGHNA and CDR2 YNFKEQ. The ends lost 0 bases at V and 3 bases at J; junction bases unmatched: 4. CDR3 residues: CASSQDIGTGGYEQYF. CDR3 DNA sequence: TGTGCCAGCAGCCAAGATATAGGGACAGGGGGCTACGAGCAGTACTTC.

V and J are TRBV14 and TRBJ1-2, with D tentatively TRBD1 (6 bases). Germline V gene data show CDR1 as SGHDN and CDR2 as FVKESK. There are 15 residues in the CDR3. V lost 5 bases to trimming and J lost 4 bases, with 17 bases between them. For the CDR3, the DNA is TGTGCCAGCAGCTTCCTGGGGGCGCCAGGCTATGGCTACACCTTC. The encoded protein is CASSFLGAPGYGYTF.

V gene TRBV4-1 combines with J gene TRBJ1-4; perhaps TRBD1 as D (5 bases). The CDR3 loop spans 13 amino acids. Germline lookup yields CDR1 MGHRA and CDR2 YSYEKL. The V and J ends lost 4 bases and 7 bases respectively, with 10 bases between them. DNA of the CDR3: TGCGCCAGCAGCCGGGGCCTGGGTGAAAAACTGTTTTTT. It codes for CASSRGLGEKLFF.

With respect to this clone: One end of the junction fails to match germline, which may point to a read error. V gene TRBV10-2 combines with J gene TRBJ2-1, with 11 bases aligning to TRBD2. Per germline, CDR1 WSHSY and CDR2 SAAADI. The CDR3 loop spans 16 amino acids. For the CDR3, the DNA is TGCGCCAGCAAAGATATAGCGGGAGGGGCGTACAGTGAGCAGTTCTTC. As protein: CASKDIAGGAYSEQFF.

The chain's CDR3 is CASVPDRTYEQYF. The CDR3 nucleotides read TGTGCCAGCGTACCGGACAGGACCTACGAGCAGTACTTC. The chain recombines TRBV10-3 with TRBJ2-7; 7 bases map to TRBD1. The length of the CDR3 is 13 residues. The ends lost 10 bases at V and 2 bases at J; junction bases unmatched: 8. Looked up from germline, CDR1 is ENHRY and CDR2 is SYGVKD.

This clone was seen just once. A junction boundary mismatches the germline segment, possibly from a read error. The chain uses TRBV29-1 and TRBJ2-3, with D perhaps matching TRBD2 (6 bases). The CDR3 covers 15 residues. Germline V gene data show CDR1 as SQVTM and CDR2 as ANQGSEA. The DNA of the CDR3 is TGCAGCGTTAAAGAACTAGCATACAGCACAGATACGCAGTATTTT. It is translated as CSVKELAYSTDTQYF.

This chain uses TRBV7-9 with TRBJ2-3; a possible D gene is TRBD1 (6 bases). This CDR3 has 12 residues. V was clipped by 6 bases and J by 6 bases, with 10 bases between them. The germline V gene has CDR1 SEHNR and CDR2 FQNEAQ (reference sequence). The CDR3 region has the DNA TGTGCCAGCAGGTCCACAGGGGATACGCAGTATTTT. As protein: CASRSTGDTQYF.